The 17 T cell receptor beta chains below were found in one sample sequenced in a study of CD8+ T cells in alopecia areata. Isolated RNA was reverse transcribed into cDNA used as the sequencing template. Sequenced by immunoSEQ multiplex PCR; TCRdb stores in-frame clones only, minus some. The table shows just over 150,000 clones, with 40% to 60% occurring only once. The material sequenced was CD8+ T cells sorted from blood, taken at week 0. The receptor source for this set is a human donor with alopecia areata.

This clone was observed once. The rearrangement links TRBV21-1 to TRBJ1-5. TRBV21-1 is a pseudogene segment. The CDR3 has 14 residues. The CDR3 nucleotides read TGTGCCCTCGGGGCGGGGCCCCCCAATCAGCCCCAGCATTTT. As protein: CALGAGPPNQPQHF.

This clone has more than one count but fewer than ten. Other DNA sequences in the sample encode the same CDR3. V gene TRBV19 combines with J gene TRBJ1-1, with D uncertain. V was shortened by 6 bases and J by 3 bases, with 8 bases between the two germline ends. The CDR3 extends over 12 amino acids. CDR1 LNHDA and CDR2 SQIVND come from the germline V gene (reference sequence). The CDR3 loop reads CASSLGDTEAFF. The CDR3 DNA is TGTGCCAGTAGCCTAGGCGACACTGAAGCTTTCTTT.

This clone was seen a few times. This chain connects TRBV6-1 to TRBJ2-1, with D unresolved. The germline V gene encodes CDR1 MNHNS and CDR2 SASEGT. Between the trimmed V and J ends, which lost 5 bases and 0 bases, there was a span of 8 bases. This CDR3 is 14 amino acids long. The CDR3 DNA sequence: TGTGCCAGCAGTTATGACGCCTCCTACAATGAGCAGTTCTTC. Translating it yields CASSYDASYNEQFF.

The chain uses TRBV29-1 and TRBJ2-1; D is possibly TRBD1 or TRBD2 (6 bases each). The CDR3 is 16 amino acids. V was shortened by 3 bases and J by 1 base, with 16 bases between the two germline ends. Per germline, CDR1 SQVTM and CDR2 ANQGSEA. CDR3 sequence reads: CSVEGARDFSYNEQFF. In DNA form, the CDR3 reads TGCAGCGTTGAGGGGGCCCGGGACTTTTCCTACAATGAGCAGTTCTTC.

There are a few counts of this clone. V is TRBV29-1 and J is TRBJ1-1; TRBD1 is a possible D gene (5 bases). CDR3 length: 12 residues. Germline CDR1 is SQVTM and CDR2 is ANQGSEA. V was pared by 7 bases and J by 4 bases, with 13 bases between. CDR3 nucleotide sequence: TGCAGCGCAAAACAGGAAGGCACTGAAGCTTTCTTT. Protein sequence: CSAKQEGTEAFF.

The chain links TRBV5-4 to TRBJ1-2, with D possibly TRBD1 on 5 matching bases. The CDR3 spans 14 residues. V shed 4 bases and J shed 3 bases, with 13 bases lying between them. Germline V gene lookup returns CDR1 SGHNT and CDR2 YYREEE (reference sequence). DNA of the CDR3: TGTGCCAGCAGCCCAGGACACGGGGACTATGGCTACACCTTC. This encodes CASSPGHGDYGYTF.

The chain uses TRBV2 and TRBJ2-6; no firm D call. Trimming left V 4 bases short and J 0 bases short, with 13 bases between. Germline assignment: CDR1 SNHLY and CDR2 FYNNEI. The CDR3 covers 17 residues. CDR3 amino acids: CASSGLIPSSGANVLTF. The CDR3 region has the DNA TGTGCCAGCAGTGGCTTAATACCGAGCTCTGGGGCCAACGTCCTGACTTTC.

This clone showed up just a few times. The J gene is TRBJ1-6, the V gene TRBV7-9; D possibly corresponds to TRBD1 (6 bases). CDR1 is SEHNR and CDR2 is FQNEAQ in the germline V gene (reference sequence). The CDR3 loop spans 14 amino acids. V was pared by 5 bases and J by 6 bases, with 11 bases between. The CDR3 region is CASSPDSSNSPLHF. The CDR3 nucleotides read TGTGCCAGCAGCCCGGACAGTAGTAATTCACCCCTCCACTTT.

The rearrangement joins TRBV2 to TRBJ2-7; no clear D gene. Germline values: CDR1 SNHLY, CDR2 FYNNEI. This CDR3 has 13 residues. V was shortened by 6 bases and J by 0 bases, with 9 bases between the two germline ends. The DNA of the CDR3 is TGTGCCAGCAGCCGTCCGGGCTCCTACGAGCAGTACTTC. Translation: CASSRPGSYEQYF.

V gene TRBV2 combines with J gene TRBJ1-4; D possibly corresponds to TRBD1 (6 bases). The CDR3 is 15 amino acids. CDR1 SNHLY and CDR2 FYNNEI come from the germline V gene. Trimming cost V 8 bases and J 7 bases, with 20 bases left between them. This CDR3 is CASQPDTGSGEKLFF. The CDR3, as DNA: TGTGCCAGCCAACCCGATACAGGGAGTGGTGAAAAACTGTTTTTT.

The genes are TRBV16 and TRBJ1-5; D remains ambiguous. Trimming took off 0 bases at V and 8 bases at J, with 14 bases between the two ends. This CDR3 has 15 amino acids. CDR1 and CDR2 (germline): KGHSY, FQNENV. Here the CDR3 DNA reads TGTGCCAGCAGCCAATCAGTGTCGGGGAAAGAGCCCCAGCATTTT. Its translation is CASSQSVSGKEPQHF.

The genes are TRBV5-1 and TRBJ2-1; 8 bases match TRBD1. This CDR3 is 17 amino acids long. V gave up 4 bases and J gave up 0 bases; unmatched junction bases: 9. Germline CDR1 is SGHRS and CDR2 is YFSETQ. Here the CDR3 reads CASSPSQGATSYNEQFF. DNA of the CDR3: TGCGCCAGCAGCCCGTCCCAGGGGGCTACCTCCTACAATGAGCAGTTCTTC. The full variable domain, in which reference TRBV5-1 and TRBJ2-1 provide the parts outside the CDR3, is KAGVTQTPRYLIKTRGQQVTLSCSPISGHRSVSWYQQTPGQGLQFLFEYFSETQRNKGNFPGRFSGRQFSNSRSEMNVSTLELGDSALYLCASSPSQGATSYNEQFFGPGTRLTVL.

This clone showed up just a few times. The CDR3 DNA follows: TGCAGCGTTGAAGATCTGGGGACAGGAAGGGAGGACACTGAAGCTTTCTTT. Translating gives CSVEDLGTGREDTEAFF. This chain uses TRBV29-1 with TRBJ1-1; 8 nucleotides agree with TRBD1. CDR1 SQVTM and CDR2 ANQGSEA come from the germline V gene. V was pared by 0 bases and J by 3 bases, with 12 bases of the junction left unmatched. This CDR3 region has 17 residues.

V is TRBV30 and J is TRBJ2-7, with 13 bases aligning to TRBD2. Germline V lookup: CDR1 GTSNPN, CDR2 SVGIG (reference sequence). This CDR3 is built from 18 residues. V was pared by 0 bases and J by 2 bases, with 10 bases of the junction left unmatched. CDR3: CAWSVLLRTSGGAYEQYF. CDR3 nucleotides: TGTGCCTGGAGTGTATTGCTCCGTACTAGCGGGGGGGCCTACGAGCAGTACTTC.

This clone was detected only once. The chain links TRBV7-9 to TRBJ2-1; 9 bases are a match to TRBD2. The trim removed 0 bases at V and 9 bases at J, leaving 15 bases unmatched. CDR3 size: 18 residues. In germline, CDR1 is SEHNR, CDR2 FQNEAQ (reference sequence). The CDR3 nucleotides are TGTGCCAGCAGCTTAGCGCGGGCTAGCGGGGACGTGGAGGGTGAGCAGTTCTTC. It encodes CASSLARASGDVEGEQFF.

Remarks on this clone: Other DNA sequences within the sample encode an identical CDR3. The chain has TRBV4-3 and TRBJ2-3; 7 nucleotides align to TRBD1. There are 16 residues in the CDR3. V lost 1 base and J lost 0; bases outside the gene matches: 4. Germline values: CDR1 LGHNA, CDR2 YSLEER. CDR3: CASSQGVGGSTDTQYF. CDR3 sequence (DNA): TGCGCCAGCAGCCAAGGAGTAGGGGGCAGCACAGATACGCAGTATTTT.

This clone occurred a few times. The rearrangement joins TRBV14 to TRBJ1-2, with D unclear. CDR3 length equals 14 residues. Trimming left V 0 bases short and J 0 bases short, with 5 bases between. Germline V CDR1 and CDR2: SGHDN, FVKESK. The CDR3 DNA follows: TGTGCCAGCAGCCAAGAACAGTCTAACTATGGCTACACCTTC. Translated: CASSQEQSNYGYTF.